Only a few counts were recorded for the clone carrying this T cell receptor beta chain. This entry comes from a study of regulatory T cells in long-lasting Graves disease. The germline CDR1 and CDR2 sequences are DFQATT and SNEGSKA (reference sequence). The CDR3 is 14 amino acids. Trimming left V 3 bases short and J 4 bases short, with 16 bases between. Relying on iRepertoire HTBI primers and Arm-PCR of CDR3 regions, the team built TCR beta libraries. TCRdb re-derived calls from the multiplex PCR reads in MiXCR, one entry per CDR3 protein. The repertoire holds hundreds of thousands of distinct CDR3 sequences, with around 19% as singletons. Time point of the sample: persistent/refractory GD, antithyroid drugs over 5 years with positive TRAb. Researchers made the TCR library from RNA that was extracted from PBMCs.

This sequence joins TRBV20-1 and TRBJ2-7; D possibly corresponds to TRBD2 (6 bases). The clonotype comes from a female donor with Graves disease. The sample consisted of peripheral blood mononuclear cells (PBMCs), taken when the disease was refractory, from a patient treated with antithyroid drugs. For the CDR3, the DNA is TGCAGTGCTAGTCGGGACTTCGGGGTTTACGAGCAGTACTTC. Its translation: CSASRDFGVYEQYF.